The 5 T cell receptor beta chains below all came from one sample that was sequenced in a study of CD8 T cells in Susac syndrome. RNA, at roughly 0.45 to 1 ug, was reverse transcribed with random hexamers. MiXCR was run by TCRdb on the immunoSEQ multiplex PCR reads, yielding one entry per CDR3 protein. The data show 250,000 to 300,000 distinct CDR3 sequences, with about 85% seen just once and 0.11% held by the top ten. Input material: CD8+ T cells from PBMCs. The receptors originated from a human donor with multiple sclerosis.

V gene TRBV28 combines with J gene TRBJ1-1; D is unresolved. This CDR3 region has 13 residues. CDR1 is MDHEN, CDR2 SYDVKM, per germline. Trimming cost V 5 bases and J 3 bases, with 10 bases left between them. The CDR3 region has the DNA TGTGCCAGCAGTCCCCCTTGGGACACTGAAGCTTTCTTT. Encoded protein: CASSPPWDTEAFF.

The V call is TRBV7-9, the J call TRBJ1-2; TRBD1 might be the D (6 bases). This CDR3 region has 13 residues. The germline CDR1 and CDR2 sequences are SEHNR and FQNEAQ (reference sequence). Trimming took off 3 bases at V and 8 bases at J, with 13 bases between the two ends. CDR3 DNA sequence: TGTGCCAGCAGCTTGGACAGCCGTAGGGGCTACACCTTC. Its translation: CASSLDSRRGYTF. Drawing the rest from reference TRBV7-9 and TRBJ1-2, the complete variable domain is DTGVSQNPRHKITKRGQNVTFRCDPISEHNRLYWYRQTLGQGPEFLTYFQNEAQLEKSRLLSDRFSAERPKGSFSTLEIQRTEQGDSAMYLCASSLDSRRGYTFGSGTRLTVV.

The J gene is TRBJ2-1, the V gene TRBV7-2; D not resolved. The V and J ends lost 1 base and 2 bases respectively, with 12 bases between them. There are 16 residues in the CDR3. Germline CDR1 is SGHTA and CDR2 is FQGNSA. The CDR3 DNA follows: TGTGCCAGCAGCTTAGGGTCGACTGGAACCTACAATGAGCAGTTCTTC. The encoded protein is CASSLGSTGTYNEQFF.

The chain joins TRBV28 to TRBJ1-1, with 7 bases matching TRBD1. The germline V gene encodes CDR1 MDHEN and CDR2 SYDVKM. CDR3 size: 12 residues. V shed 4 bases and J 6 bases; nucleotides not matched to a gene: 2. The CDR3 loop reads CASSYTGAEAFF. In nucleotides, the CDR3 is TGTGCCAGCAGTTACACAGGGGCTGAAGCTTTCTTT. The full variable domain, rest sourced from reference TRBV28 and TRBJ1-1, is DVKVTQSSRYLVKRTGEKVFLECVQDMDHENMFWYRQDPGLGLRLIYFSYDVKMKEKGDIPEGYSVSREKKERFSLILESASTNQTSMYLCASSYTGAEAFFGQGTRLTVV.

The CDR3 is CASSVHRESSYEQYF. In DNA, the CDR3 is TGTGCCAGCAGCGTCCACAGGGAAAGCTCCTACGAGCAGTACTTC. This chain joins TRBV7-9 and TRBJ2-7, with D possibly being TRBD1 (6 bases). Between the trimmed V and J ends, which lost 5 bases and 0 bases, there was a span of 14 bases. Germline-derived CDR1 and CDR2 are SEHNR and FQNEAQ (reference sequence). The CDR3 contains 15 residues.